The 29 T cell receptor beta chains in this list originate from one sample, sequenced in a study of blood T cells in healthy people across ages. Next came a second PCR, run for about 6 to 12 cycles, which used a sample-barcoded 5' primer along with a J-beta primer mix. A single record per CDR3 protein comes from TCRdb applying MiXCR to the 5' RACE reads. Among roughly 1,800,000 distinct CDR3 sequences, approximately 50% were seen once, and the ten largest hold approximately 2.1%. Sequenced input: blood. The receptors shown here come from a woman aged 40 to 49 in good health.

This clonotype was recorded a few times. The genes are TRBV28 and TRBJ2-3; the D gene is possibly TRBD2 (6 bases). CDR3 length: 16 amino acids. V was pared by 3 bases and J by 0 bases, with 13 bases between. CDR1 and CDR2 from the germline V gene are MDHEN and SYDVKM. The DNA of the CDR3 is TGTGCCAGCAGTTTTTGGGGGGATGGAAGCACAGATACGCAGTATTTT. Translating gives CASSFWGDGSTDTQYF.

The V call is TRBV20-1, the J call TRBJ2-1; D perhaps matches TRBD2 (5 bases). CDR1 and CDR2 (germline): DFQATT, SNEGSKA (reference sequence). The ends were cut back, 3 bases at V and 0 bases at J, with 12 bases in the middle. The CDR3 totals 15 residues. CDR3 residues: CSARERPSSYNEQFF. CDR3 sequence (DNA): TGCAGTGCTAGGGAGCGGCCTAGCTCCTACAATGAGCAGTTCTTC.

This clonotype was recorded once. V is TRBV7-2 and J is TRBJ2-7; D ambiguous. Germline assignment: CDR1 SGHTA and CDR2 FQGNSA. The CDR3 extends over 15 amino acids. V lost 4 bases to trimming and J lost 0 bases, with 13 bases between them. The CDR3 nucleotides are TGTGCCAGCAGCTCCTATAGGAGTAGCTCCTACGAGCAGTACTTC. Amino acids: CASSSYRSSSYEQYF.

This clonotype was observed a few times. This chain uses TRBV15 with TRBJ2-3; D uncertain. This CDR3 is built from 16 residues. V shed 0 bases and J shed 1 base, with 11 bases lying between them. Per germline, CDR1 LNHNV and CDR2 YYDKDF (reference sequence). The DNA for the CDR3 is TGTGCCACCAGCAGAGATCCTTCTTCCCGCACAGATACGCAGTATTTT. Translation: CATSRDPSSRTDTQYF.

This clonotype was observed a handful of times. The rearrangement links TRBV28 to TRBJ1-2; TRBD1 matches 7 bases. Germline V gives CDR1 MDHEN, CDR2 SYDVKM. This CDR3 contains 15 residues. Trimming removed 5 bases from V and 7 bases from J; junction bases left unmatched: 13. CDR3 nucleotide sequence: TGTGCCAGCAGTCCCGACAGGGTCAGGACCTCTGGCTACACCTTC. It specifies CASSPDRVRTSGYTF.

The chain combines TRBV13 with TRBJ1-2; weak D call: TRBD1 (5 bases). CDR1 and CDR2 from the germline V gene are PRHDT and FYEKMQ (reference sequence). The CDR3 is 15 amino acids. V lost 0 bases and J 2 bases, leaving 10 bases between the germline ends. CDR3 amino acids: CASSLGGDGNYGYTF. CDR3 coding DNA: TGTGCCAGCAGCTTAGGCGGGGACGGCAACTATGGCTACACCTTC.

The chain combines TRBV6-5 with TRBJ2-4; D gene unclear. The CDR3 is made up of 14 amino acids. Trimming cost V 4 bases and J 0 bases, with 7 bases left between them. Germline V CDR1 and CDR2: MNHEY, SVGAGI. Written as DNA, the CDR3 is TGTGCCAGCAGTTCTTCTCTAGCCAAAAACATTCAGTACTTC. It specifies CASSSSLAKNIQYF.

This clonotype was seen a single time. The V call is TRBV20-1, the J call TRBJ1-5; no clear D. Trimming cost V 1 base and J 7 bases, with 17 bases left between them. The germline CDR1 and CDR2 sequences are DFQATT and SNEGSKA (reference sequence). This CDR3 has 15 amino acids. CDR3 DNA: TGCAGTGCTAGAGGCGGGGAGGGTGACGGACAGCCCCAGCATTTT. It translates to CSARGGEGDGQPQHF.

CDR3 region: CASGTGLTLGGTDTQYF. For the CDR3, the DNA is TGTGCCAGCGGGACAGGGTTGACCCTTGGGGGCACAGATACGCAGTATTTT. The chain uses TRBV12-3 or TRBV12-4 and TRBJ2-3; 9 nucleotides line up with TRBD1. Trimming cost V 8 bases and J 1 base; bases outside gene matches: 13. The CDR3 is 17 amino acids.

The V and J genes are TRBV4-2 and TRBJ2-1; D possibly uses TRBD1 or TRBD2 (6 bases each). V lost 1 base to trimming and J lost 1 base, with 20 bases between them. In germline, CDR1 is LGHNA, CDR2 YNFKEQ. This CDR3 contains 19 residues. In nucleotides, the CDR3 is TGTGCCAGCAGCCAAGCCTCATTTGGGGGCGGGGTGTCCTACAATGAGCAGTTCTTC. Its translation: CASSQASFGGGVSYNEQFF.

This chain connects TRBV7-2 to TRBJ1-1; D not resolved. V shed 3 bases and J shed 3 bases, with 14 bases lying between them. Germline V gives CDR1 SGHTA, CDR2 FQGNSA. This CDR3 has 15 residues. The CDR3 DNA follows: TGTGCCAGCAGCTTGAGTCTGGGGATGTACACTGAAGCTTTCTTT. Its translation: CASSLSLGMYTEAFF.

The chain is built from TRBV7-2 and TRBJ1-5; D may be TRBD1 (6 bases). The CDR3 has 17 residues. V lost 5 bases and J 0 bases, leaving 17 bases between the germline ends. Germline CDR1 and CDR2: SGHTA and FQGNSA. The CDR3 loop reads CASSRRSGGGSNQPQHF. In DNA form, the CDR3 reads TGTGCCAGCAGCCGTAGGAGCGGAGGGGGTAGCAATCAGCCCCAGCATTTT. Filled out from reference TRBV7-2 and TRBJ1-5, the complete variable domain reads GAGVSQSPSNKVTEKGKDVELRCDPISGHTALYWYRQSLGQGLEFLIYFQGNSAPDKSGLPSDRFSAERTGGSVSTLTIQRTQQEDSAVYLCASSRRSGGGSNQPQHFGDGTRLSIL.

This chain uses TRBV11-2 with TRBJ2-4; TRBD2 matches 7 bases. This CDR3 is built from 17 residues. Germline CDR1 SGHAT, CDR2 FQNNGV. J gave up 3 bases and V 5 bases, and 13 bases lay outside the gene matches. The CDR3 region has the DNA TGTGCCAGCAGCCTCAGAAGGCCGGGGGGAGGCAAAAACATTCAGTACTTC. Translated: CASSLRRPGGGKNIQYF.

The V and J genes are TRBV5-1 and TRBJ2-1; tentative D call: TRBD2 (6 bases). CDR3 size: 15 residues. The ends were cut back, 4 bases at V and 2 bases at J, with 13 bases in the middle. Germline CDR1 reads SGHRS; CDR2 reads YFSETQ. For the CDR3, the DNA is TGCGCCAGCAGCCCAGGACTACAAACCTACAATGAGCAGTTCTTC. It specifies CASSPGLQTYNEQFF.

This chain links TRBV24-1 with TRBJ2-1; 7 positions agree with TRBD2. After removal of 2 bases from V and 4 bases from J, the junction contained 19 bases not matched to a gene. The CDR3 has 20 amino acids. Per the germline V gene, CDR1 is KGHDR and CDR2 is SFDVKD. DNA of the CDR3: TGTGCCACCAGTGATTATGGTAGGCAGGGAGGGCCTGCGAGATACAATGAGCAGTTCTTC. This codes for CATSDYGRQGGPARYNEQFF.

J is TRBJ1-2 and V is TRBV15, with a weak D call TRBD1 (5 bases). Germline assignment: CDR1 LNHNV and CDR2 YYDKDF (reference sequence). Trimming shortened V by 6 bases and J by 6 bases, and 14 bases separated the two germline ends. CDR3 length: 13 amino acids. The chain's CDR3 is CATRKSGVDGYTF. CDR3 nucleotide sequence: TGTGCCACCAGGAAGTCGGGGGTGGATGGCTACACCTTC. Combining the CDR3 with reference TRBV15 and TRBJ1-2 gives the whole variable domain DAMVIQNPRYQVTQFGKPVTLSCSQTLNHNVMYWYQQKSSQAPKLLFHYYDKDFNNEADTPDNFQSRRPNTSFCFLDIRSPGLGDTAMYLCATRKSGVDGYTFGSGTRLTVV.

V usage is TRBV27 and J usage is TRBJ2-1; D ambiguous. Germline V gene lookup returns CDR1 MNHEY and CDR2 SMNVEV (reference sequence). Deletions cut 6 bases from V and 7 bases from J, with 13 bases between. The CDR3 runs to 13 residues. The CDR3 nucleotides are TGTGCCAGCAGCGACATCGACGGGAATGAGCAGTTCTTC. Residues: CASSDIDGNEQFF.

This sequence joins TRBV6-5 and TRBJ1-2; TRBD1 matches 7 bases. This CDR3 contains 13 residues. CDR1 MNHEY and CDR2 SVGAGI come from the germline V gene. The V gene end was trimmed by 8 bases and the J gene end by 4 bases; junction bases not matched to a gene: 7. This chain's CDR3 is CASLRDSTYGYTF. The CDR3, as DNA: TGTGCCAGCCTCCGGGACAGCACCTATGGCTACACCTTC.

The chain couples TRBV28 to TRBJ2-1, with 8 bases aligning to TRBD1. Trimming at V came to 7 bases and at J to 9 bases, leaving 8 bases not matched to a gene. This CDR3 comprises 13 residues. Germline CDR1 is MDHEN and CDR2 is SYDVKM. CDR3 residues: CASNLGQGGEQFF. The CDR3 coding sequence is TGTGCCAGCAATCTCGGACAGGGCGGTGAGCAGTTCTTC.

The genes are TRBV6-5 and TRBJ1-4; 7 bases are shared with TRBD1. CDR1 is MNHEY and CDR2 is SVGAGI in the germline V gene. This CDR3 contains 15 residues. J was trimmed by 5 bases and V by 2 bases; bases with no gene match: 5. The CDR3 protein is CASSYTGALNEKLFF. The CDR3 coding sequence is TGTGCCAGCAGTTACACAGGGGCGTTAAATGAAAAACTGTTTTTT.

This clonotype was observed a few times. This chain joins TRBV27 and TRBJ1-1, with 8 bases aligning to TRBD1. Germline assignment: CDR1 MNHEY and CDR2 SMNVEV (reference sequence). V was clipped by 5 bases and J by 5 bases; unmatched bases: 10. CDR3 length: 15 residues. This CDR3 is CASSSDRGWGTEAFF. The CDR3 DNA reads as TGTGCCAGCAGTAGCGACAGGGGTTGGGGGACTGAAGCTTTCTTT.

V usage is TRBV7-3 and J usage is TRBJ2-3, with D perhaps matching TRBD1 (5 bases). Germline values: CDR1 SGHTA, CDR2 FQGTGA. There are 15 residues in the CDR3. V lost 3 bases and J 1 base, leaving 11 bases between the germline ends. CDR3 DNA: TGTGCCAGCAGCTTTTCGCCAGGGCGCACAGATACGCAGTATTTT. It specifies CASSFSPGRTDTQYF.

CDR3 amino acids: CASSLGLGAQHF. Here the CDR3 DNA reads TGTGCCAGCAGCTTGGGGCTAGGGGCCCAGCATTTT. V and J are TRBV5-6 and TRBJ1-5; perhaps TRBD1 as D (5 bases). The V gene's germline CDR1 is SGHDT and CDR2 YYEEEE. The CDR3 covers 12 residues. V lost 0 bases, J lost 11 bases, and 9 bases lay in between.

The V call is TRBV7-3, the J call TRBJ2-1; D ambiguous. The V end was cut by 5 bases, the J end by 2 bases, with 16 bases between. Germline assignment: CDR1 SGHTA and CDR2 FQGTGA. The length of the CDR3 is 16 residues. CDR3 sequence reads: CASSPAAGYTYNEQFF. CDR3 sequence (DNA): TGTGCCAGCAGCCCCGCTGCCGGTTACACCTACAATGAGCAGTTCTTC.

In this sample, this clonotype turned up a few times. The chain recombines TRBV15 with TRBJ2-6; D is unclear. This CDR3 has 14 residues. V was trimmed by 8 bases and J by 0 bases, leaving 8 bases between them. CDR1 and CDR2 from the germline V gene are LNHNV and YYDKDF (reference sequence). CDR3 region: CATLQVSGANVLTF. DNA for the CDR3: TGTGCCACCCTGCAAGTCTCTGGGGCCAACGTCCTGACTTTC.

This clonotype came up a few times. This chain uses TRBV9 with TRBJ2-6; D is perhaps TRBD1 (6 bases). This CDR3 spans 16 amino acids. Germline V gene sequence: CDR1 SGDLS, CDR2 YYNGEE. V dropped 6 bases and J dropped 2 bases, with 15 bases sitting between them. The CDR3 spells CASTGTGIAGANVLTF. Here the CDR3 DNA reads TGTGCCAGCACCGGAACAGGGATTGCTGGGGCCAACGTCCTGACTTTC.

V gene TRBV10-3 combines with J gene TRBJ2-5, with 7 bases fitting TRBD1. In germline, CDR1 is ENHRY, CDR2 SYGVKD. V lost 8 bases and J lost 2; bases outside the gene matches: 5. This CDR3 spans 13 amino acids. The CDR3 protein is CAISTGVQETQYF. As DNA, the CDR3 is TGTGCCATCTCTACAGGGGTACAAGAGACCCAGTACTTC.

This clonotype showed up just a few times. The chain couples TRBV20-1 to TRBJ2-1; 9 bases line up with TRBD1. V lost 8 bases to trimming and J lost 4 bases; unmatched junction nucleotides: 12. CDR1 DFQATT and CDR2 SNEGSKA come from the germline V gene (reference sequence). The CDR3 contains 15 residues. The CDR3 region has the DNA TGCAGTTTTATCGCCGGGACAGGGCTGTACAATGAGCAGTTCTTC. This encodes CSFIAGTGLYNEQFF.

This rearrangement joins TRBV5-1 to TRBJ2-1, with TRBD2 matching over 14 bases. Germline V gene lookup returns CDR1 SGHRS and CDR2 YFSETQ. The CDR3 runs to 17 residues. Trimming removed 0 bases from V and 5 bases from J; junction bases left unmatched: 4. The CDR3 DNA reads TGCGCCAGCAGCTTGGGACTAGCGGGGGGGCAGGACAATGAGCAGTTCTTC. Its protein product is CASSLGLAGGQDNEQFF.